A selection of T cell receptor beta chains follows, all from one sample in a study of blood T cell repertoires in COVID-19. The protocol was immunoSEQ multiplex PCR, while the TCRdb copy is restricted to in-frame clones and leaves out a portion. The data contain about 350,000 clones, around 86% of them singletons. The material sequenced was peripheral blood. Receptors originate from a woman in her fifties or sixties with COVID-19, enrolled during active disease. CDR3s leave out the opening cysteine and the closing phenylalanine or tryptophan.

V: TRBV11-2
J: TRBJ2-1
CDR3: ASSLVRTSSSEQF

V: TRBV14
J: TRBJ1-1
CDR3: ASSSRTGVNTEAF

V: TRBV14
J: TRBJ2-7
CDR3: ASSQGATYYEQY

V: TRBV27
J: TRBJ2-1
CDR3: ASSQTGHFSYNEQF

V: TRBV2
J: TRBJ2-1
CDR3: ASTLLAGEGNEQF

V: TRBV30
J: TRBJ2-2
CDR3: AWSRGDKNTGELF

V: TRBV5-1
J: TRBJ2-7
CDR3: ASAFGDSTYEQY

V: TRBV5-1
J: TRBJ2-1
CDR3: ASSWTGLAGGNEQF

V: TRBV30
J: TRBJ2-1
CDR3: AWSQGDPTF

V: TRBV9
J: TRBJ2-3
CDR3: ASSVATSGDTQY

V: TRBV2
J: TRBJ2-1
CDR3: ASTTLGAGANNEQF

V: TRBV18
J: TRBJ2-7
CDR3: ASSDYGLAVYEQY

V: TRBV27
J: TRBJ1-5
CDR3: ASSLTQGELSNQPQH

V: TRBV4-2
J: TRBJ2-3
CDR3: ASSQDICGRDENDTDTQY

V: TRBV4-2
J: TRBJ2-2
CDR3: ASLSGRITGELF

V: TRBV6-5
J: TRBJ1-3
CDR3: ASSYGQGTGNTIY

V: TRBV5-1
J: TRBJ2-7
CDR3: ASSWQSGDFYEQY

V: TRBV2
J: TRBJ2-7
CDR3: ASSATGTGSYEQY

V: TRBV11-2
J: TRBJ2-7
CDR3: ASSLAGYEQY

V: TRBV5-4
J: TRBJ2-1
CDR3: ASSFPGLGGNEQF

V: TRBV6-2/TRBV6-3
J: TRBJ1-3
CDR3: ASSRGQGASGNTIY

V: TRBV6-4
J: TRBJ1-2
CDR3: ASSAAGNYGYT

V: TRBV18
J: TRBJ1-5
CDR3: ASSPPGGNNQPQH

V: TRBV5-1
J: TRBJ2-1
CDR3: ASSGSGLAGVNEQF

V: TRBV3-1/TRBV3-2
J: TRBJ2-7
CDR3: ASSQGQSLEQY

V: TRBV24-1
J: TRBJ2-5
CDR3: ATLDRIQETQY

V: TRBV4-2
J: TRBJ2-3
CDR3: ASSQSGRGVTDTQY

V: TRBV5-1
J: TRBJ2-3
CDR3: ASSLGFAGGTDTQY

V: TRBV10-3
J: TRBJ1-5
CDR3: AIRGGSGNQPQH

V: TRBV5-6
J: TRBJ2-1
CDR3: ASSKQDRGWNNNEQF

V: TRBV7-9
J: TRBJ2-2
CDR3: ASSVSGRAPGELF

V: TRBV15
J: TRBJ1-5
CDR3: ATSGYTGFVFPQH

V: TRBV11-3
J: TRBJ1-1
CDR3: ASRDRGRGTEAF

V: TRBV6-6
J: TRBJ2-6
CDR3: ASSPGQGTPGGANVLT

V: TRBV4-1
J: TRBJ2-3
CDR3: ASSRSGSPDTQY

V: TRBV5-4
J: TRBJ2-5
CDR3: ASSHGLAGGPGETQY

V: TRBV5-1
J: TRBJ2-1
CDR3: ASSTGTGPYNEQF

V: TRBV19
J: TRBJ1-4
CDR3: ASSDRGQANEKLF

V: TRBV5-8
J: TRBJ1-4
CDR3: ASSFMGGNEKLF

V: TRBV3-1/TRBV3-2
J: TRBJ2-7
CDR3: ASSPTSPYEQY

V: TRBV2
J: TRBJ1-1
CDR3: ASRHDRGDTEAF

V: TRBV7-2
J: TRBJ2-1
CDR3: ASSSPRGVAGGHNEQF

V: TRBV5-4
J: TRBJ2-3
CDR3: ASSLLERVLSTDTQY

V: TRBV7-3
J: TRBJ2-7
CDR3: ASSRRGTPGEQY

V: TRBV21-1
J: TRBJ2-2
CDR3: ASSKRRDTNTGELF

V: TRBV19
J: TRBJ2-7
CDR3: ASGGQGAREQY

V: TRBV3-1/TRBV3-2
J: TRBJ1-4
CDR3: ASSTTGGAPNEKLF

V: TRBV7-8
J: TRBJ2-3
CDR3: ASLSDRGYSDTQY

V: TRBV29-1
J: TRBJ1-3
CDR3: SVSYGNTIY

V: TRBV7-3
J: TRBJ1-1
CDR3: ASSSGQNTEAF

V: TRBV14
J: TRBJ2-7
CDR3: ASSRDSSYEQY

V: TRBV12-3/TRBV12-4
J: TRBJ1-2
CDR3: ASRTTGGEGYT

V: TRBV5-1
J: TRBJ2-1
CDR3: ASSLERYNEQF

V: TRBV7-3
J: TRBJ1-2
CDR3: ASSLTAGTGKNYGYT

V: TRBV10-3
J: TRBJ2-2
CDR3: AISGQGAVETGELF

V: TRBV4-1
J: TRBJ2-4
CDR3: ASSQDMPSGAQNIQY

V: TRBV6-5
J: TRBJ2-7
CDR3: ALRGDRPPDEQY

V: TRBV6-1
J: TRBJ2-7
CDR3: ASSDPGTGMYEQY

V: TRBV2
J: TRBJ1-1
CDR3: ASSFGQGGPNTEAF

V: TRBV12-3/TRBV12-4
J: TRBJ1-2
CDR3: ASLRRGGGYT